These 24 T cell receptor beta chains share one sample of origin, sequenced in a study of vaccination effects on CD4 cells after COVID-19. Isolation of CD4+ T cells took place after about nine days of culture. Two doses of BNT162b2 or mRNA-1273 vaccine were administered to participants. Some clones are missing from TCRdb's copy, which holds only in-frame ones; the method was immunoSEQ multiplex PCR. The sample holds approximately 60,000 clones, approximately 72% seen once. For these TCRs, the target antigens are not known. The sample in question was CD4+ T cells from PBMCs cultured without peptide, obtained after COVID-19 vaccination. These receptor sequences come from a human donor who received a COVID-19 vaccine.

CDR3 DNA sequence: TGTGCCAGCAGCTTAGCTAGCGGGTACCAAGAGACCCAGTACTTC. Translated, it gives CASSLASGYQETQYF. The chain uses TRBV7-9 and TRBJ2-5, with 7 bases aligning to TRBD2. This CDR3 has 15 amino acids. Per the germline V gene, CDR1 is SEHNR and CDR2 is FQNEAQ (reference sequence). With 0 bases clipped from V and 0 bases from J, the junction kept 1 base outside the gene matches.

The V and J genes are TRBV7-9 and TRBJ1-1; unclear D gene. V shed 2 bases and J shed 0 bases, with 7 bases lying between them. Germline V gene lookup returns CDR1 SEHNR and CDR2 FQNEAQ (reference sequence). The CDR3 runs 14 residues. This CDR3 reads CASSLRRMNTEAFF. CDR3 sequence (DNA): TGTGCCAGCAGCTTAAGACGCATGAACACTGAAGCTTTCTTT.

This clone was detected a few times. The genes are TRBV5-1 and TRBJ2-1; TRBD2 aligns across 15 bases. Germline trimming cut 4 bases from V and 5 bases from J; bases unmatched to any gene: 10. The CDR3 has 18 residues. The V gene's germline CDR1 is SGHRS and CDR2 YFSETQ. CDR3 nucleotides: TGCGCCAGCAGCGGACGGACTAGCGGGAGGGCCACGGACAATGAGCAGTTCTTC. This sequence encodes CASSGRTSGRATDNEQFF.

The J gene is TRBJ2-1, the V gene TRBV28; D not certain. The CDR3 extends over 14 amino acids. Trimming took 5 bases from V and 4 from J, leaving 12 bases between them. Germline CDR1 MDHEN, CDR2 SYDVKM. CDR3 DNA sequence: TGTGCCAGCAGTCCCTCTGCCGGGTACAATGAGCAGTTCTTC. It encodes CASSPSAGYNEQFF.

The rearrangement links TRBV7-2 to TRBJ2-7; tentative D call: TRBD2 (5 bases). V lost 1 base and J 6 bases, leaving 10 bases between the germline ends. This CDR3 spans 13 amino acids. Per germline, CDR1 SGHTA and CDR2 FQGNSA. CDR3 in amino acids: CASSLVSAGEQYF. As DNA, the CDR3 is TGTGCCAGCAGCTTAGTTTCTGCGGGCGAGCAGTACTTC.

This clone has a handful of counts. The chain joins TRBV6-6 to TRBJ2-1; no clear D. Germline V gives CDR1 MNHNY, CDR2 SVGAGI (reference sequence). This CDR3 has 14 amino acids. Trimming took off 4 bases at V and 5 bases at J, with 12 bases between the two ends. The CDR3 DNA is TGTGCCAGCAGTTTAGTTAACCCGGACAATGAGCAGTTCTTC. It yields the protein CASSLVNPDNEQFF.

The rearrangement uses TRBV5-6 and TRBJ1-4; 12 nucleotides line up with TRBD1. The CDR3 is made up of 19 amino acids. V shed 3 bases and J 9 bases; nucleotides not matched to a gene: 18. The germline CDR1 and CDR2 sequences are SGHDT and YYEEEE. The CDR3 DNA follows: TGTGCCAGCAGCTATGCGCGGGACAGGGGGCGGTTGGACCTTCAAAAACTGTTTTTT. Protein: CASSYARDRGRLDLQKLFF.

This clone was counted between two and nine times. The rearrangement uses TRBV15 and TRBJ2-5; no clear D gene. The V gene lost 1 base and the J gene lost 4 bases, with 13 bases spanning the gap. The germline gives CDR1 LNHNV, CDR2 YYDKDF (reference sequence). This CDR3 is built from 15 residues. The CDR3 region is CATSRGMTVGETQYF. CDR3 DNA sequence: TGTGCCACCAGCAGAGGGATGACGGTGGGAGAGACCCAGTACTTC.

The chain is built from TRBV5-4 and TRBJ1-1; 7 nucleotides agree with TRBD1. Germline trimming cut 3 bases from V and 2 bases from J; bases unmatched to any gene: 4. Per germline, CDR1 SGHNT and CDR2 YYREEE (reference sequence). The length of the CDR3 is 14 residues. The CDR3 DNA sequence: TGTGCCAGCAGCTCAGGGGGAAAAAACACTGAAGCTTTCTTT. Protein product: CASSSGGKNTEAFF.

The chain recombines TRBV6-2 or TRBV6-3 with TRBJ1-2; TRBD1 matches 7 bases. The CDR3 length is 17 residues. From germline, CDR1 is MNHEY and CDR2 SVGEGT. V was clipped by 2 bases and J by 4 bases; unmatched bases: 13. CDR3 sequence: CASSYPKTGTLIYGYTF. The CDR3 nucleotides are TGTGCCAGCAGTTACCCCAAGACAGGGACCCTTATCTATGGCTACACCTTC.

The gene calls are TRBV6-5 and TRBJ1-2, with D hard to call. Looked up from germline, CDR1 is MNHEY and CDR2 is SVGAGI. The CDR3 extends over 14 amino acids. The V end was cut by 6 bases, the J end by 0 bases, with 11 bases between. The CDR3 reads CASSGRASNYGYTF. For the CDR3, the DNA is TGTGCCAGCAGCGGCAGAGCTTCTAACTATGGCTACACCTTC.

The chain has TRBV27 and TRBJ2-4, with D perhaps TRBD2 (6 bases). The germline V and J ends were trimmed by 5 bases and 5 bases, with 10 bases remaining between them. This CDR3 comprises 13 residues. In germline, CDR1 is MNHEY, CDR2 SMNVEV (reference sequence). CDR3 sequence (DNA): TGTGCCAGCAGTCCGGGACTTCAAAACATTCAGTACTTC. It codes for CASSPGLQNIQYF.

V and J are TRBV18 and TRBJ2-5, with D possibly called TRBD1 or TRBD2 (5 bases each). Trimming removed 3 bases at V and 7 bases at J, with 9 bases between. The CDR3 extends over 12 amino acids. Germline values: CDR1 KGHSH, CDR2 LQKENI. CDR3 nucleotide sequence: TGTGCCAGCTCACCGGGGGTTCTGACCCAGTACTTC. This codes for CASSPGVLTQYF.

The chain links TRBV5-1 to TRBJ1-2, with D possibly TRBD1 on 5 matching bases. The CDR3 extends over 15 amino acids. V was cut by 4 bases and J by 6 bases, with 19 bases left in between. Per the germline V gene, CDR1 is SGHRS and CDR2 is YFSETQ. The CDR3 reads CASSPVVGGFDGYTF. For the CDR3, the DNA is TGCGCCAGCAGCCCGGTTGTGGGGGGTTTCGATGGCTACACCTTC.

V is TRBV7-9 and J is TRBJ2-7, with 8 bases identical to TRBD1. The junction had 15 bases not matched to a gene; V was cut back by 7 bases and J by 1 base. This CDR3 is 17 amino acids long. In germline, CDR1 is SEHNR, CDR2 FQNEAQ (reference sequence). CDR3 protein: CASTPPEEGQDSYEQYF. The CDR3, as DNA: TGTGCCAGCACCCCCCCGGAGGAGGGACAGGATTCCTACGAGCAGTACTTC. The full variable domain, with the rest looked up from reference TRBV7-9 and TRBJ2-7, is DTGVSQNPRHKITKRGQNVTFRCDPISEHNRLYWYRQTLGQGPEFLTYFQNEAQLEKSRLLSDRFSAERPKGSFSTLEIQRTEQGDSAMYLCASTPPEEGQDSYEQYFGPGTRLTVT.

The V and J genes are TRBV5-1 and TRBJ1-6; TRBD1 aligns across 8 bases. This CDR3 is built from 17 residues. V shed 0 bases and J 4 bases; nucleotides not matched to a gene: 6. Germline assignment: CDR1 SGHRS and CDR2 YFSETQ. Here the CDR3 reads CASSLATGTGYNSPLHF. Here the CDR3 DNA reads TGCGCCAGCAGCTTGGCCACCGGGACAGGTTATAATTCACCCCTCCACTTT.

As DNA, the CDR3 is TGTGCCAGTAGTTTAGGACTAGCGGTTTCAAGGGAGCTGTTTTTT. Residues: CASSLGLAVSRELFF. This sequence joins TRBV19 and TRBJ2-2, with 10 bases fitting TRBD2. The CDR3 loop spans 15 amino acids. Germline V CDR1 and CDR2: LNHDA, SQIVND (reference sequence). The V segment lost 5 bases and the J segment 9 bases; nucleotides outside the gene matches: 9.

This clone was seen a handful of times. The gene calls are TRBV9 and TRBJ1-1; 7 nucleotides line up with TRBD1. V trimming: 4 bases; J trimming: 0 bases; junction bases outside the gene matches: 6. Germline-derived CDR1 and CDR2 are SGDLS and YYNGEE. CDR3 length equals 15 residues. CDR3 sequence (DNA): TGTGCCAGCAGCCGCAGGGGGGCAATGAACACTGAAGCTTTCTTT. Translation gives CASSRRGAMNTEAFF.

The rearrangement uses TRBV5-5 and TRBJ2-5; 10 bases line up with TRBD1. The CDR3 is made up of 15 amino acids. After removal of 1 base from V and 3 bases from J, the junction contained 3 bases not matched to a gene. CDR1 is SGHKS and CDR2 is YYEKEE in the germline V gene (reference sequence). The CDR3 coding sequence is TGTGCCAGCAGCTTGTCTGGACAGGGGGAAGAGACCCAGTACTTC. Translation: CASSLSGQGEETQYF.

V is TRBV19 and J is TRBJ1-2, with a possible D match to TRBD1 (5 bases). V was pared by 8 bases and J by 5 bases, with 15 bases between. The CDR3 runs to 13 residues. Germline lookup yields CDR1 LNHDA and CDR2 SQIVND (reference sequence). CDR3 sequence: CASSFRQFYGYTF. CDR3 nucleotide sequence: TGTGCCAGTTCATTTAGACAGTTTTATGGCTACACCTTC. The whole variable domain, remainder taken from reference TRBV19 and TRBJ1-2, is DGGITQSPKYLFRKEGQNVTLSCEQNLNHDAMYWYRQDPGQGLRLIYYSQIVNDFQKGDIAEGYSVSREKKESFPLTVTSAQKNPTAFYLCASSFRQFYGYTFGSGTRLTVV.

The V gene is TRBV4-3, the J gene TRBJ2-7; 9 positions match TRBD1. Trimming at V came to 3 bases and at J to 2 bases, leaving 5 bases not matched to a gene. CDR1 LGHNA and CDR2 YSLEER come from the germline V gene. This CDR3 has 15 amino acids. The CDR3 DNA reads TGCGCCAGCAGCCAGCCGGGACAGGGTACCTACGAGCAGTACTTC. Translation: CASSQPGQGTYEQYF.

This clone came up a few times. V gene TRBV6-5 combines with J gene TRBJ2-3; D ambiguous. The germline CDR1 and CDR2 sequences are MNHEY and SVGAGI. Trimming took off 5 bases at V and 4 bases at J, with 13 bases between the two ends. The CDR3 is made up of 14 amino acids. The CDR3 DNA is TGTGCCAGCAGTCCGATCCTCTCCGCAGATACGCAGTATTTT. This codes for CASSPILSADTQYF.

The gene calls are TRBV28 and TRBJ1-6, with D perhaps TRBD1 (6 bases). The ends were cut back, 6 bases at V and 6 bases at J, with 9 bases in the middle. Germline V lookup: CDR1 MDHEN, CDR2 SYDVKM. The CDR3 runs 13 residues. CDR3 coding DNA: TGTGCCAGCAGAAGGGACATTAATTCACCCCTCCACTTT. Translating it yields CASRRDINSPLHF.

This chain uses TRBV7-6 with TRBJ1-3; D gene ambiguous. Germline values: CDR1 SGHVS, CDR2 FNYEAQ. V shed 0 bases and J shed 0 bases, with 6 bases lying between them. The CDR3 covers 15 residues. The CDR3 DNA sequence: TGTGCCAGCAGCTTAGCGGGAAGCTCTGGAAACACCATATATTTT. It translates to CASSLAGSSGNTIYF.